Following are 17 T cell receptor beta chains from one sample sequenced in a study of T cell responses to AZD1222 COVID-19 vaccine. TCRdb keeps only in-frame clones here, not all; method: immunoSEQ multiplex PCR. The data hold 200,000 to 250,000 clones, with around 93% observed a single time. The sample was peripheral blood, taken on day 0 of MenACWY control vaccination. These receptors were collected from an adult in good health.

The chain couples TRBV6-1 to TRBJ1-2; no clear D. This CDR3 contains 14 residues. V lost 3 bases and J lost 8, with 16 bases in between. Germline CDR1 reads MNHNS; CDR2 reads SASEGT. The CDR3 DNA reads as TGTGCCAGCAGTGAGCTGGGCAGTTCTAGGGGCTACACCTTC. It yields the protein CASSELGSSRGYTF.

The chain combines TRBV4-3 with TRBJ1-1; D ambiguous. From germline, CDR1 is LGHNA and CDR2 YSLEER. The V and J ends lost 1 base and 3 bases respectively, with 9 bases between them. This CDR3 is 14 amino acids long. Here the CDR3 reads CASSQGFADTEAFF. CDR3 in DNA: TGCGCCAGCAGCCAAGGCTTCGCAGACACTGAAGCTTTCTTT.

The V and J genes are TRBV6-6 and TRBJ1-3; D call uncertain. The V gene lost 6 bases and the J gene lost 0 bases, with 3 bases spanning the gap. This CDR3 contains 12 residues. Germline CDR1 and CDR2: MNHNY and SVGAGI (reference sequence). The CDR3: CASRDSGNTIYF. As DNA, the CDR3 is TGTGCCAGCAGGGACTCTGGAAACACCATATATTTT.

This chain joins TRBV7-2 and TRBJ2-3, with D uncertain. Between the trimmed V and J ends, which lost 5 bases and 0 bases, there was a span of 12 bases. The CDR3 contains 15 residues. From germline, CDR1 is SGHTA and CDR2 FQGNSA. The CDR3 here is CASSPFKTSTDTQYF. Here the CDR3 DNA reads TGTGCCAGCAGCCCCTTCAAGACAAGCACAGATACGCAGTATTTT.

The sample holds one count of this clone. This chain connects TRBV9 to TRBJ2-2; TRBD1 matches 8 bases. This CDR3 is 15 amino acids long. Per germline, CDR1 SGDLS and CDR2 YYNGEE. V was pared by 4 bases and J by 3 bases, with 5 bases of the junction left unmatched. CDR3 nucleotide sequence: TGTGCCAGCAGCACTGGACAGGGACACACCGGGGAGCTGTTTTTT. This sequence encodes CASSTGQGHTGELFF. Full variable domain (rest looked up from reference TRBV9 and TRBJ2-2): DSGVTQTPKHLITATGQRVTLRCSPRSGDLSVYWYQQSLDQGLQFLIQYYNGEERAKGNILERFSAQQFPDLHSELNLSSLELGDSALYFCASSTGQGHTGELFFGEGSRLTVL.

As concerns this clone: Additional DNA sequences in this sample encode the identical CDR3. The CDR3 DNA is TGTGCCAGCAGTTCACGAAATTCACCCCTCCACTTT. Amino acid sequence: CASSSRNSPLHF. The J gene is TRBJ1-6, the V gene TRBV12-3 or TRBV12-4; no clear D gene. V lost 4 bases and J 7 bases, leaving 5 bases between the germline ends. CDR3 length equals 12 residues.

J is TRBJ1-5 and V is TRBV10-3, with D tentatively TRBD1 (6 bases). The germline gives CDR1 ENHRY, CDR2 SYGVKD. The V end lost 3 bases, the J end lost 7 bases, and 10 bases lay between the germline ends. The CDR3 has 13 residues. This CDR3 is CAISDAQGQPQHF. The DNA for the CDR3 is TGTGCCATCAGTGACGCGCAGGGGCAGCCCCAGCATTTT.

The V and J genes are TRBV3-1 (or the pseudogene TRBV3-2) and TRBJ1-2; D remains unclear. There are 12 residues in the CDR3. The germline V and J ends were trimmed by 4 bases and 4 bases, with 7 bases remaining between them. CDR1 and CDR2 (germline): LGHDT, YNNKEL (reference sequence). CDR3 amino acids: CASSRRAYGYTF. The CDR3 DNA follows: TGTGCCAGCAGCCGTAGAGCCTATGGCTACACCTTC.

The CDR3 nucleotides read TGTGCCAGCAGTGTCGGACTGAGCTATGGCTACACCTTC. It specifies CASSVGLSYGYTF. The chain carries TRBV6-4 and TRBJ1-2; no firm D call. The CDR3 covers 13 residues. Trimming removed 4 bases from V and 4 bases from J, with 10 bases in between. Germline values: CDR1 MRHNA, CDR2 SNTAGT.

The chain combines TRBV27 with TRBJ1-6; D not resolved. This CDR3 has 16 residues. The ends were cut back, 6 bases at V and 2 bases at J, with 14 bases in the middle. Germline CDR1 is MNHEY and CDR2 is SMNVEV (reference sequence). In DNA, the CDR3 is TGTGCCAGCAGCCTCGCGGGTGCGACCTATAATTCACCCCTCCACTTT. Its protein is CASSLAGATYNSPLHF.

This chain uses TRBV4-3 with TRBJ2-2, with D possibly being TRBD1 or TRBD2 (5 bases each). The CDR3 sequence is 17 residues long. V dropped 0 bases and J dropped 5 bases, with 16 bases sitting between them. CDR1 is LGHNA and CDR2 is YSLEER in the germline V gene. CDR3 sequence reads: CASSQDEGLRGTGELFF. The CDR3 DNA sequence: TGCGCCAGCAGCCAAGATGAGGGGCTACGGGGAACCGGGGAGCTGTTTTTT.

The chain joins TRBV19 to TRBJ1-1, with TRBD1 matching 7 bases. In germline, CDR1 is LNHDA, CDR2 SQIVND (reference sequence). CDR3 length equals 14 residues. With V trimmed by 5 bases and J by 6 bases, 9 bases remained unmatched. CDR3 coding DNA: TGTGCCAGTAGTCCCGACAGGGTCGGGGCTGAAGCTTTCTTT. Amino acids: CASSPDRVGAEAFF.

This sequence joins TRBV6-5 and TRBJ1-4, with TRBD1 as a possible D gene (5 bases). With 6 bases removed from V and 0 bases from J, the gap between germline ends came to 11 bases. CDR3 size: 15 residues. From germline, CDR1 is MNHEY and CDR2 SVGAGI. The DNA of the CDR3 is TGTGCCAGCAGGGACATGCCGACAACTAATGAAAAACTGTTTTTT. This sequence encodes CASRDMPTTNEKLFF.

This clone occurred once. The gene calls are TRBV24-1 and TRBJ2-2; 12 bases align to TRBD1. The germline V gene has CDR1 KGHDR and CDR2 SFDVKD. The trim removed 3 bases at V and 7 bases at J, leaving 5 bases unmatched. This CDR3 comprises 16 residues. CDR3 protein: CATSDRGQGAGGELFF. In DNA, the CDR3 is TGTGCCACCAGTGATCGGGGACAGGGGGCCGGCGGGGAGCTGTTTTTT.

V is TRBV6-2 or TRBV6-3 and J is TRBJ2-7; possibly TRBD1 for D (5 bases). V was clipped by 5 bases and J by 4 bases, with 9 bases between them. From germline, CDR1 is MNHEY and CDR2 SVGEGT. This CDR3 is built from 12 residues. The CDR3 sequence: CASSAQGYEQYF. CDR3 nucleotide sequence: TGTGCCAGCAGTGCCCAGGGTTACGAGCAGTACTTC.

The chain employs TRBV12-3 or TRBV12-4 and TRBJ1-2; D gene ambiguous. The CDR3 has 12 residues. V was trimmed by 0 bases and J by 8 bases, leaving 7 bases between them. CDR3 loop: CASSLAQGGYTF. For the CDR3, the DNA is TGTGCCAGCAGTTTAGCTCAAGGCGGCTACACCTTC.

This chain connects TRBV2 to TRBJ1-1; D not certain. The germline V gene encodes CDR1 SNHLY and CDR2 FYNNEI. This CDR3 region has 15 residues. V lost 6 bases, J lost 4 bases, and 18 bases lay in between. The CDR3 DNA reads as TGTGCCAGCAGCGAGTCCCCAGTTCGGGCCACTGAAGCTTTCTTT. Translated, it gives CASSESPVRATEAFF.